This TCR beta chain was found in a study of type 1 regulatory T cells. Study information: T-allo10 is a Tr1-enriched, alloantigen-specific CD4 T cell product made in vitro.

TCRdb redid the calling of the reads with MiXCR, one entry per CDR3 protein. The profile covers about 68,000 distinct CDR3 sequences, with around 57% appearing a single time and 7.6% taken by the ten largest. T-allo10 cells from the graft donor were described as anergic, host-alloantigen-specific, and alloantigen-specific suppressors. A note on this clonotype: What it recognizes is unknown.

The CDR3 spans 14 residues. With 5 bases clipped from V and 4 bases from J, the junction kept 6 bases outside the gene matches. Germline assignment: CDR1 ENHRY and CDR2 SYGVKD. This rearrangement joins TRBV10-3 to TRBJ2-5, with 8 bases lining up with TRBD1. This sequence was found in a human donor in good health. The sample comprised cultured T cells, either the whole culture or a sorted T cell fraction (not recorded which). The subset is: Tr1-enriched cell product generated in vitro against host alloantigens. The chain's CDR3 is CAISSSTGAETQYF. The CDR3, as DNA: TGTGCCATCAGTTCCTCGACAGGGGCAGAGACCCAGTACTTC.